Given below is one T cell receptor (beta chain) in context. The CDR3 totals 15 residues. Germline assignment: CDR1 SGHNT and CDR2 YENEEA. Trimming pared 4 bases from V and 1 base from J, leaving 11 bases between. The protocol was immunoSEQ multiplex PCR, while the TCRdb copy is restricted to in-frame clones and leaves out a portion. Here the sample spans about 240,000 clones, approximately 90% being singletons. This record belongs to a study of blood T cell repertoires in COVID-19. The TCR was taken from a man aged 55-75 years who had recovered from COVID-19. The sequencing sample was made of peripheral blood. This chain uses TRBV11-3 with TRBJ2-4, with a possible D match to TRBD2 (5 bases). CDR3 sequence: CASSYGGPAKNIQYF. The CDR3 coding sequence is TGTGCCAGCAGCTACGGAGGACCCGCCAAAAACATTCAGTACTTC.